The 29 T cell receptor beta chains presented below share a single source sample, sequenced in a study of blood T cell repertoires in COVID-19. TCRdb's copy holds only in-frame clones and misses some; the assay was immunoSEQ multiplex PCR. The sample yields around 93,000 clones, about 86% seen once. Sequencing used peripheral blood. These receptors were taken from a human donor in a cohort sampled during active COVID-19.

J is TRBJ2-5 and V is TRBV29-1; the D gene is possibly TRBD1 (6 bases). This CDR3 has 11 residues. The germline gives CDR1 SQVTM, CDR2 ANQGSEA. V was shortened by 4 bases and J by 5 bases, with 8 bases between the two germline ends. The CDR3 nucleotides are TGCAGCGTTGTCCAGGGGGAGACCCAGTACTTC. Protein: CSVVQGETQYF.

This chain's CDR3 is CASEQGANTGELFF. CDR3 nucleotide sequence: TGCGCCAGCGAACAGGGGGCGAACACCGGGGAGCTGTTTTTT. The chain uses TRBV5-1 and TRBJ2-2; TRBD1 agrees at 8 bases. Germline loops: CDR1 SGHRS, CDR2 YFSETQ. This CDR3 is 14 amino acids long. Trimming cost V 7 bases and J 0 bases; bases outside gene matches: 2.

V usage is TRBV7-2 and J usage is TRBJ2-6, with 7 nucleotides matching TRBD1. The trim removed 6 bases at V and 6 bases at J, leaving 8 bases unmatched. The CDR3 has 15 residues. CDR1 is SGHTA and CDR2 is FQGNSA in the germline V gene. For the CDR3, the DNA is TGTGCCAGCAGTCTCGGGACAGTGAAGGCCAACGTCCTGACTTTC. It encodes CASSLGTVKANVLTF.

This clone was detected only a few times. The genes are TRBV28 and TRBJ1-6; 7 nucleotides agree with TRBD1. Trimming cost V 7 bases and J 12 bases; bases outside gene matches: 6. The germline V gene has CDR1 MDHEN and CDR2 SYDVKM. This CDR3 spans 12 amino acids. CDR3 in amino acids: CASTDRVRPLHF. As DNA, the CDR3 is TGTGCCAGCACCGACAGGGTAAGACCCCTCCACTTT.

The chain links TRBV5-4 to TRBJ1-3; 8 nucleotides match TRBD1. The trim removed 5 bases at V and 4 bases at J, leaving 5 bases unmatched. This CDR3 region has 14 residues. Per germline, CDR1 SGHNT and CDR2 YYREEE (reference sequence). CDR3 loop: CASRQDRVGNTIYF. Written as DNA, the CDR3 is TGTGCCAGCAGACAGGACAGGGTAGGAAACACCATATATTTT.

The chain is built from TRBV7-6 and TRBJ2-3, with 9 positions matching TRBD1. The germline gives CDR1 SGHVS, CDR2 FNYEAQ. Unmatched junction bases numbered 7, after V lost 5 bases and J lost 1 base. CDR3 length equals 16 residues. The CDR3 here is CASSLLTGGRTDTQYF. CDR3 sequence (DNA): TGTGCCAGCAGCCTCTTGACAGGGGGGCGCACAGATACGCAGTATTTT.

This clone was picked up a small number of times. The chain combines TRBV7-2 with TRBJ2-3, with TRBD2 matching over 14 bases. CDR3 length: 16 residues. CDR1 is SGHTA and CDR2 is FQGNSA in the germline V gene. J gave up 5 bases and V 4 bases, and 5 bases lay outside the gene matches. The CDR3, as DNA: TGTGCCAGCAGCTCCAGGACTAGCGGGGGGATAGATACGCAGTATTTT. This encodes CASSSRTSGGIDTQYF.

The rearrangement joins TRBV5-4 to TRBJ2-2, with 9 bases matching TRBD2. This CDR3 comprises 15 residues. From germline, CDR1 is SGHNT and CDR2 YYREEE (reference sequence). With V trimmed by 4 bases and J by 6 bases, 7 bases remained unmatched. CDR3 amino acids: CASSPRGGAPGELFF. The CDR3 DNA is TGTGCCAGCAGCCCGCGGGGGGGCGCGCCCGGGGAGCTGTTTTTT.

The V gene is TRBV7-2, the J gene TRBJ2-3; a weak D match, TRBD2 (6 bases). Trimming stripped 2 bases from V and 0 bases from J, with 15 bases between. This CDR3 region has 17 residues. Germline V gene sequence: CDR1 SGHTA, CDR2 FQGNSA. The CDR3 reads CASSLSGLAGSTDTQYF. CDR3 coding DNA: TGTGCCAGCAGCTTAAGTGGGTTGGCGGGGAGCACAGATACGCAGTATTTT.

The CDR3 sequence: CASSLTYRGTEAFF. The CDR3 nucleotides read TGTGCCAGCAGTTTAACTTACAGGGGCACTGAAGCTTTCTTT. The chain links TRBV28 to TRBJ1-1; 7 nucleotides agree with TRBD1. J gave up 4 bases and V 2 bases, and 4 bases lay outside the gene matches. The CDR3 has 14 residues. Germline CDR1 MDHEN, CDR2 SYDVKM.

This chain links TRBV7-9 with TRBJ1-1, with D hard to call. The CDR3 sequence is 11 residues long. Germline CDR1 and CDR2: SEHNR and FQNEAQ (reference sequence). Trimming took 5 bases from V and 8 from J, leaving 9 bases between them. The CDR3 bases are TGTGCCAGCAGCGACGGGGAAGAAGCTTTCTTT. Its protein is CASSDGEEAFF.

The chain has TRBV6-1 and TRBJ2-5; 7 nucleotides line up with TRBD2. The CDR3 consists of 15 residues. The germline V gene has CDR1 MNHNS and CDR2 SASEGT. J was trimmed by 5 bases and V by 3 bases; bases with no gene match: 9. CDR3 region: CASSDTGLVRETQYF. In nucleotides, the CDR3 is TGTGCCAGCAGTGATACCGGACTAGTGCGGGAGACCCAGTACTTC.

The chain is built from TRBV18 and TRBJ1-4; D is unresolved. Germline CDR1 and CDR2: KGHSH and LQKENI. The CDR3 has 16 residues. Trimming removed 8 bases at V and 3 bases at J, with 19 bases between. The CDR3 loop reads CASTSQLPEANEKLFF. CDR3 DNA: TGTGCCAGCACTTCACAGCTCCCGGAGGCTAATGAAAAACTGTTTTTT.

The chain joins TRBV3-1 (or the pseudogene TRBV3-2) to TRBJ2-7, with 8 bases aligning to TRBD2. Germline V gives CDR1 LGHDT, CDR2 YNNKEL (reference sequence). The V and J ends lost 1 base and 2 bases, in that order; junction bases with no gene match: 10. CDR3 length: 17 amino acids. CDR3 in amino acids: CASSQGPIAGTTYEQYF. In nucleotides, the CDR3 is TGTGCCAGCAGCCAAGGACCGATAGCGGGAACGACCTACGAGCAGTACTTC.

This chain connects TRBV19 to TRBJ1-1; maybe TRBD1 (5 bases). Germline CDR1 reads LNHDA; CDR2 reads SQIVND (reference sequence). The ends were cut back, 2 bases at V and 1 base at J, with 8 bases in the middle. This CDR3 contains 14 residues. The CDR3 nucleotides read TGTGCCAGTAGTATACGTCAGGGGAACACTGAAGCTTTCTTT. It specifies CASSIRQGNTEAFF.

The chain carries TRBV4-3 and TRBJ1-2; 9 nucleotides line up with TRBD1. The germline CDR1 and CDR2 sequences are LGHNA and YSLEER. This CDR3 has 15 amino acids. Losses at the gene ends were 0 bases for V and 6 bases for J; bases not matched to a gene: 5. The chain's CDR3 is CASSQEDRGVHGYTF. The CDR3 coding sequence is TGCGCCAGCAGCCAAGAGGACAGGGGCGTGCATGGCTACACCTTC.

The J gene is TRBJ1-2, the V gene TRBV5-4; unclear D gene. CDR3 size: 15 residues. V lost 6 bases to trimming and J lost 4 bases, with 19 bases between them. CDR1 is SGHNT, CDR2 YYREEE, per germline (reference sequence). In DNA form, the CDR3 reads TGTGCCAGCACATTGCAGTCCAGCGAACTCTATGGCTACACCTTC. This translates into CASTLQSSELYGYTF.

The chain carries TRBV27 and TRBJ1-1; a weak D match, TRBD1 (6 bases). Germline values: CDR1 MNHEY, CDR2 SMNVEV (reference sequence). The CDR3 consists of 15 residues. Between the trimmed V and J ends, which lost 5 bases and 1 base, there was a span of 14 bases. The CDR3 spells CASSPYRDPNTEAFF. The CDR3 DNA follows: TGTGCCAGCAGTCCGTACAGGGACCCGAACACTGAAGCTTTCTTT.

The chain employs TRBV4-1 and TRBJ2-3; D is uncertain. V gave up 0 bases and J gave up 2 bases, with 15 bases separating them. CDR3 length: 17 amino acids. Per the germline V gene, CDR1 is MGHRA and CDR2 is YSYEKL. The CDR3 nucleotides read TGCGCCAGCAGCCAAGAGGTCCCAGGAATCGACACAGATACGCAGTATTTT. Amino acid sequence: CASSQEVPGIDTDTQYF.

V is TRBV3-1 (or the pseudogene TRBV3-2) and J is TRBJ2-1; a possible D gene is TRBD2 (6 bases). CDR3 length: 13 amino acids. V was trimmed by 0 bases and J by 13 bases, leaving 13 bases between them. From germline, CDR1 is LGHDT and CDR2 YNNKEL (reference sequence). The CDR3 DNA reads TGTGCCAGCAGCCAAGATAGGGCAGGGACTCAGTTCTTC. Translation: CASSQDRAGTQFF.

The V call is TRBV3-1 (or the pseudogene TRBV3-2), the J call TRBJ1-1; D gene unclear. The V end was cut by 0 bases, the J end by 10 bases, with 6 bases between. Germline V lookup: CDR1 LGHDT, CDR2 YNNKEL (reference sequence). This CDR3 has 11 residues. CDR3 in amino acids: CASSQDAGAFF. The CDR3 DNA reads TGTGCCAGCAGCCAAGATGCGGGAGCTTTCTTT.

CDR3 DNA sequence: TGTGCCAGCTCAGAACAGGAAAACTATGGCTACACCTTC. The encoded protein is CASSEQENYGYTF. This chain connects TRBV18 to TRBJ1-2; TRBD1 is a possible D gene (5 bases). From germline, CDR1 is KGHSH and CDR2 LQKENI. Trimming removed 5 bases from V and 2 bases from J, with 9 bases in between. The length of the CDR3 is 13 residues.

The chain has TRBV9 and TRBJ2-3, with no clear D. The CDR3 is 16 residues long. Germline CDR1 SGDLS, CDR2 YYNGEE. Deletions cut 0 bases from V and 0 bases from J, with 11 bases between. The CDR3 protein is CASSVGVSSSTDTQYF. The CDR3, as DNA: TGTGCCAGCAGCGTAGGTGTCAGTTCTAGCACAGATACGCAGTATTTT.

The V call is TRBV19, the J call TRBJ1-5; D is undetermined. The CDR3 length is 13 residues. Germline loops: CDR1 LNHDA, CDR2 SQIVND (reference sequence). V was cut by 4 bases and J by 4 bases, with 8 bases left in between. The CDR3 loop is CASSTSRNQPQHF. CDR3 bases: TGTGCCAGTAGTACTTCCCGGAATCAGCCCCAGCATTTT.

This chain uses TRBV4-2 with TRBJ1-3, with no clear D. V was shortened by 0 bases and J by 0 bases, with 9 bases between the two germline ends. Germline V gene data show CDR1 as LGHNA and CDR2 as YNFKEQ. The CDR3 covers 16 residues. DNA for the CDR3: TGTGCCAGCAGCCAAGACAGACTTGACTCTGGAAACACCATATATTTT. Protein: CASSQDRLDSGNTIYF.

The V and J genes are TRBV19 and TRBJ1-1; a weak D match, TRBD1 (6 bases). This CDR3 has 15 amino acids. In germline, CDR1 is LNHDA, CDR2 SQIVND (reference sequence). The germline V and J ends were trimmed by 3 bases and 5 bases, with 16 bases remaining between them. CDR3 sequence (DNA): TGTGCCAGTAGTATCGTGGACAGAAGCTGGACTGAAGCTTTCTTT. Protein sequence: CASSIVDRSWTEAFF.

The genes are TRBV4-1 and TRBJ2-1; TRBD2 might be the D (6 bases). This CDR3 spans 15 amino acids. The germline gives CDR1 MGHRA, CDR2 YSYEKL. V lost 3 bases, J lost 5 bases, and 14 bases lay in between. CDR3: CASSHLWGGNNEQFF. CDR3 coding DNA: TGCGCCAGCAGCCACCTATGGGGAGGTAACAATGAGCAGTTCTTC.

This clone was seen only once. The chain joins TRBV10-3 to TRBJ1-2; D is unclear. Trimming removed 0 bases at V and 0 bases at J, with 11 bases between. This CDR3 is 16 amino acids long. Germline values: CDR1 ENHRY, CDR2 SYGVKD. CDR3 sequence: CAISESLAKSNYGYTF. In DNA form, the CDR3 reads TGTGCCATCAGTGAGTCTTTAGCTAAATCTAACTATGGCTACACCTTC.

The chain is built from TRBV7-2 and TRBJ1-1, with D unresolved. The CDR3 length is 15 residues. V dropped 1 base and J dropped 4 bases, with 13 bases sitting between them. The V gene's germline CDR1 is SGHTA and CDR2 FQGNSA. CDR3 region: CASSLDSGLVTEAFF. CDR3 bases: TGTGCCAGCAGCTTAGATTCGGGGTTGGTCACTGAAGCTTTCTTT.